This T cell receptor beta chain was sequenced for a study of T cell responses to AZD1222 COVID-19 vaccine. Study-wide points: White British donors predominated, females outnumbered males, and clonal diversity was possibly underestimated.

To note about this clone: What it recognizes is unknown.

The CDR3 has 13 amino acids. CDR1 KGHDR and CDR2 SFDVKD come from the germline V gene. Trimming stripped 7 bases from V and 2 bases from J, with 10 bases between. Clones were read by immunoSEQ multiplex PCR, and TCRdb kept only the in-frame ones, dropping some. The table lists around 180,000 clones, about 88% of them singletons. The receptor's source is an adult who received the AZD1222 COVID-19 vaccine. The chain has TRBV24-1 and TRBJ1-2; D gene unclear. The sequencing used peripheral blood, collected 28 days after the second AZD1222 dose. The CDR3 sequence: CATSDTENYGYTF. CDR3 DNA sequence: TGTGCCACCAGCGATACAGAGAACTATGGCTACACCTTC.